This TCR beta chain was captured by sequencing in a study of neoadjuvant anti-PD-1 for oral cavity cancer. Study details: Most patients had three to four biweekly doses of 3 mg/kg nivolumab before resection. Around day 43, patients without progression received a fourth nivolumab dose before surgery.

CDR3 size: 12 residues. CDR1 is SGDLS, CDR2 YYNGEE, per germline. V shed 3 bases and J shed 8 bases, with 11 bases lying between them. Profiled with immunoSEQ multiplex PCR; TCRdb holds only in-frame clones, not every one. Here the sample spans more than 10,000 clones, 70% to 75% being singletons. Described time point: after neoadjuvant nivolumab, at surgical resection. The starting material was PBMCs, obtained after nivolumab (anti-PD-1) treatment. The receptor was derived from a person aged 35 to 85 with oral cavity squamous cell carcinoma. The chain is built from TRBV9 and TRBJ1-2, with a possible D match to TRBD1 (6 bases). This CDR3 reads CASSDREVGYTF. The CDR3 coding sequence is TGTGCCAGCAGCGACAGGGAAGTAGGCTACACCTTC.